The 20 T cell receptor beta chains below come from one sample, sequenced in a study of blood T cell repertoires in COVID-19. Assay: immunoSEQ multiplex PCR; the TCRdb copy retains only in-frame clones and omits some. Of some 130,000 clones in the sample, 70% to 90% are singletons; the top ten hold roughly 12%. Sequences were obtained from peripheral blood. The receptors were gathered from a human donor in a cohort sampled during active COVID-19.

The gene calls are TRBV9 and TRBJ2-3; TRBD2 aligns across 10 bases. V lost 1 base, J lost 0 bases, and 8 bases stayed unmatched. Germline V CDR1 and CDR2: SGDLS, YYNGEE. The CDR3 totals 18 residues. CDR3 in amino acids: CASSVTPGLASSTDTQYF. In DNA form, the CDR3 reads TGTGCCAGCAGCGTAACACCGGGACTAGCGTCGAGCACAGATACGCAGTATTTT.

The rearrangement links TRBV5-5 to TRBJ1-1; D uncertain. From germline, CDR1 is SGHKS and CDR2 YYEKEE (reference sequence). This CDR3 contains 14 residues. Trimming pared 1 base from V and 3 bases from J, leaving 10 bases between. CDR3 in DNA: TGTGCCAGCAGCTTGCATTGGAGGGACACTGAAGCTTTCTTT. Translation: CASSLHWRDTEAFF. Full variable domain (outside the CDR3, taken from reference TRBV5-5 and TRBJ1-1): DAGVTQSPTHLIKTRGQQVTLRCSPISGHKSVSWYQQVLGQGPQFIFQYYEKEERGRGNFPDRFSARQFPNYSSELNVNALLLGDSALYLCASSLHWRDTEAFFGQGTRLTVV.

The chain uses TRBV10-3 and TRBJ1-5; D call uncertain. CDR1 is ENHRY, CDR2 SYGVKD, per germline. Trimming removed 6 bases at V and 6 bases at J, with 12 bases between. CDR3 length: 13 residues. CDR3 bases: TGTGCCATCAGGAACATAATCTTTCAGCCCCAGCATTTT. It is translated as CAIRNIIFQPQHF.

Comments on this clone: A junction boundary mismatches the germline segment, possibly from a read error. The V call is TRBV14, the J call TRBJ1-1, with D tentatively TRBD1 (6 bases). The CDR3 is made up of 13 amino acids. CDR1 SGHDN and CDR2 FVKESK come from the germline V gene. The DNA of the CDR3 is TGTGCCAGCAGCCCGGTGGGGGCAGCTCGGGGCCCTTTT. Translating gives CASSPVGAARGPF.

The rearrangement joins TRBV4-1 to TRBJ1-2, with 8 bases fitting TRBD1. The V segment lost 1 base and the J segment 6 bases; nucleotides outside the gene matches: 7. The germline CDR1 and CDR2 sequences are MGHRA and YSYEKL. The CDR3 length is 15 residues. In DNA, the CDR3 is TGCGCCAGCAGCCAAGTAGTCGGACAGGGACATGGCTACACCTTC. Amino acid sequence: CASSQVVGQGHGYTF.

The J gene is TRBJ1-2, the V gene TRBV6-5; D is ambiguous. The V end lost 3 bases, the J end lost 1 base, and 9 bases lay between the germline ends. Looked up from germline, CDR1 is MNHEY and CDR2 is SVGAGI. The CDR3 is made up of 14 amino acids. The CDR3 nucleotides read TGTGCCAGCAGTTATGCGGCCAATAACTATGGCTACACCTTC. Protein sequence: CASSYAANNYGYTF.

The V and J genes are TRBV5-1 and TRBJ1-1, with a weak D call TRBD1 (5 bases). The germline V and J ends were trimmed by 0 bases and 6 bases, with 15 bases remaining between them. This CDR3 has 15 amino acids. Germline V gives CDR1 SGHRS, CDR2 YFSETQ. The CDR3 DNA follows: TGCGCCAGCAGCTTGGCCAGTCGTGCGGGGGCTGAAGCTTTCTTT. Translated, it gives CASSLASRAGAEAFF.

V is TRBV30 and J is TRBJ2-1; D possibly corresponds to TRBD2 (6 bases). The CDR3 runs 14 residues. The V end lost 3 bases, the J end lost 7 bases, and 16 bases lay between the germline ends. Germline-derived CDR1 and CDR2 are GTSNPN and SVGIG (reference sequence). CDR3 bases: TGTGCCTGGAGCGGGGGACCTTTGAAGAATGAGCAGTTCTTC. This translates into CAWSGGPLKNEQFF.

The chain combines TRBV4-2 with TRBJ1-1, with D perhaps TRBD1 (5 bases). With 1 base removed from V and 0 bases from J, the gap between germline ends came to 15 bases. Germline CDR1 and CDR2: LGHNA and YNFKEQ. This CDR3 contains 17 residues. The CDR3 region has the DNA TGTGCCAGCAGCCAAGCGAGGAGTGGGGCGATGAACACTGAAGCTTTCTTT. Translated, it gives CASSQARSGAMNTEAFF.

The chain has TRBV7-9 and TRBJ2-7; D possibly corresponds to TRBD1 (5 bases). The CDR3 runs to 14 residues. Looked up from germline, CDR1 is SEHNR and CDR2 is FQNEAQ (reference sequence). The V end was cut by 9 bases, the J end by 7 bases, with 22 bases between. CDR3 sequence reads: CARAQTDVTLEQYF. The CDR3 DNA reads TGTGCCAGGGCTCAGACAGACGTAACGCTAGAGCAGTACTTC.

The V gene is TRBV19, the J gene TRBJ1-5; D ambiguous. CDR1 is LNHDA and CDR2 is SQIVND in the germline V gene (reference sequence). The V gene lost 7 bases and the J gene lost 3 bases, with 16 bases spanning the gap. This CDR3 is 15 amino acids long. The CDR3 DNA sequence: TGTGCCAGTATGTCGGTTTCGGGGAACAATCAGCCCCAGCATTTT. This codes for CASMSVSGNNQPQHF.

The chain combines TRBV20-1 with TRBJ1-4, with a weak D call TRBD1 (6 bases). Trimming stripped 3 bases from V and 8 bases from J, with 19 bases between. The CDR3 covers 15 residues. Germline V CDR1 and CDR2: DFQATT, SNEGSKA (reference sequence). The CDR3 loop is CSASAGGSIREKLFF. In DNA form, the CDR3 reads TGCAGTGCTAGTGCTGGGGGCTCGATTAGGGAAAAACTGTTTTTT.

The genes are TRBV7-2 and TRBJ1-3; 8 positions match TRBD1. Germline CDR1 and CDR2: SGHTA and FQGNSA. The CDR3 sequence is 15 residues long. The ends lost 5 bases at V and 3 bases at J; junction bases unmatched: 6. The CDR3 DNA is TGTGCCAGCAGCCCGCAGGGGGCGCTTGGAAACACCATATATTTT. It yields the protein CASSPQGALGNTIYF.

The chain carries TRBV9 and TRBJ1-5, with D tentatively TRBD1 (5 bases). The length of the CDR3 is 14 residues. CDR1 is SGDLS and CDR2 is YYNGEE in the germline V gene. V dropped 4 bases and J dropped 2 bases, with 10 bases sitting between them. In DNA, the CDR3 is TGTGCCAGCAGCTTCGACAGCCGCAATCAGCCCCAGCATTTT. It is translated as CASSFDSRNQPQHF.

This clone showed up just once. The chain is built from TRBV7-2 and TRBJ2-1; 7 bases align to TRBD2. V dropped 1 base and J dropped 2; count of bases not matched to a gene: 2. Germline V gene data show CDR1 as SGHTA and CDR2 as FQGNSA. This CDR3 has 15 amino acids. DNA for the CDR3: TGTGCCAGCAGCTTAGACGGACTAGCCTACAATGAGCAGTTCTTC. Translation: CASSLDGLAYNEQFF. The full variable domain, with the rest looked up from reference TRBV7-2 and TRBJ2-1, is GAGVSQSPSNKVTEKGKDVELRCDPISGHTALYWYRQSLGQGLEFLIYFQGNSAPDKSGLPSDRFSAERTGGSVSTLTIQRTQQEDSAVYLCASSLDGLAYNEQFFGPGTRLTVL.

The rearrangement links TRBV28 to TRBJ1-2, with TRBD1 as a possible D gene (6 bases). Germline CDR1 is MDHEN and CDR2 is SYDVKM. Trimming left V 7 bases short and J 5 bases short, with 14 bases between. The CDR3 extends over 13 amino acids. The CDR3 sequence: CASTSMGAYGYTF. In DNA form, the CDR3 reads TGTGCCAGCACCTCGATGGGGGCGTATGGCTACACCTTC.

J is TRBJ2-7 and V is TRBV7-9; 7 nucleotides agree with TRBD1. Germline loops: CDR1 SEHNR, CDR2 FQNEAQ (reference sequence). The CDR3 loop spans 14 amino acids. V shed 1 base, J shed 0 bases, and the junction held 0 bases outside the gene matches. The CDR3 coding sequence is TGTGCCAGCAGCTTAGGGGACAGCTCCTACGAGCAGTACTTC. Protein product: CASSLGDSSYEQYF.

J is TRBJ2-3 and V is TRBV29-1, with D possibly TRBD1 on 6 matching bases. Germline V gene lookup returns CDR1 SQVTM and CDR2 ANQGSEA. V was shortened by 8 bases and J by 5 bases, with 20 bases between the two germline ends. The CDR3 runs to 14 residues. CDR3 region: CSYYRDPGGDTQYF. CDR3 in DNA: TGCAGCTACTACAGGGACCCCGGTGGAGATACGCAGTATTTT.

The V call is TRBV6-5, the J call TRBJ1-5, with 8 bases identical to TRBD1. The V segment lost 8 bases and the J segment 1 base; nucleotides outside the gene matches: 4. Germline CDR1 MNHEY, CDR2 SVGAGI. The CDR3 has 14 residues. Written as DNA, the CDR3 is TGTGCCAGCGGTCGACAGGGGAGCAATCAGCCCCAGCATTTT. Protein: CASGRQGSNQPQHF.

The rearrangement uses TRBV18 and TRBJ1-1, with D possibly being TRBD1 (6 bases). The V gene's germline CDR1 is KGHSH and CDR2 LQKENI. The CDR3 totals 15 residues. V was pared by 3 bases and J by 1 base, with 12 bases between. DNA for the CDR3: TGTGCCAGCTCACCGAGGGGGGGCAGGAACACTGAAGCTTTCTTT. Translating gives CASSPRGGRNTEAFF.